Listed below are T cell receptor beta chains from one sample, sequenced in a study of blood T cell repertoires in COVID-19. The table came from immunoSEQ multiplex PCR; TCRdb's copy has only in-frame clones and leaves some out. There are under 150,000 clones in the sample; around 88% occur only once, and about 2.5% lies in the top ten. The sequenced sample consisted of PBMCs or T cells enriched from blood (not recorded which). These receptors originate from a woman in her 50s who had recovered from COVID-19. CDR3s include the opening cysteine and the closing phenylalanine or tryptophan. D genes are given only for firm matches. Clone size is shown for a subset of rows, as once, few, many or a class of expanded clone.

j_call	d_call	cdr3_length	v_call	clone_size	cdr3_nt	cdr3_aa
TRBJ2-1	NA	12	TRBV28	NA	TGTGCCGCAGGAGAAACAGGGTATGAGCAGTTCTTC	CAAGETGYEQFF
TRBJ2-1	TRBD2	15	TRBV7-2	NA	TGTGCCAGCACCTGGGGGGGAACCCAATACAATGAGCAGTTCTTC	CASTWGGTQYNEQFF
TRBJ1-2	NA	16	TRBV11-2	NA	TGTGCCAGCAGCCCAATCGGGGGTTACGCTATATATGGCTACACCTTC	CASSPIGGYAIYGYTF
TRBJ1-1	NA	15	TRBV3-1/TRBV3-2	NA	TGTGCCAGCAGCCAAGTTACGAAGGGGCAGAGTGAAGCTTTCTTT	CASSQVTKGQSEAFF
TRBJ2-2	TRBD2	20	TRBV4-2	NA	TGTGCCAGCAGCCAAGATGAACTAGCGGGGGGGCAAATCCGGACCGGGGAGCTGTTTTTT	CASSQDELAGGQIRTGELFF
TRBJ2-3	TRBD2	16	TRBV18	NA	TGTGCCAGCTCACCGGTAGCGGGGGGGCCCGCAGATACGCAGTATTTT	CASSPVAGGPADTQYF
TRBJ2-2	NA	14	TRBV28	once	TGTGCCAGCAGACTCCCCGGGTACACCGGGGAGCTGTTTTTT	CASRLPGYTGELFF
TRBJ2-1	TRBD2	17	TRBV11-3	NA	TGTGCCAGCAGCCCCCGGACTAGCGGGGGGGCGGTGAATGAGCAGTTCTTC	CASSPRTSGGAVNEQFF
TRBJ2-1	TRBD1	13	TRBV12-3/TRBV12-4	NA	TGTGCCAGCAGGACGACAGGGTCCAATGAGCAGTTCTTC	CASRTTGSNEQFF
TRBJ1-3	NA	15	TRBV10-3	NA	TGTGCCATCAGTGAACAGGGTAAAACTGGAAACACCATATATTTT	CAISEQGKTGNTIYF
TRBJ2-6	TRBD1	17	TRBV12-5	NA	TGTGCTAGTGGTTTCGGGACAGCCGACTCTGGGGCCAACGTCCTGACTTTC	CASGFGTADSGANVLTF
TRBJ2-1	NA	16	TRBV5-1	NA	TGCGCCAGCAGCTTGTCCACCGGGAGCTCCTACAATGAGCAGTTCTTC	CASSLSTGSSYNEQFF
TRBJ1-2	NA	15	TRBV10-3	NA	TGTGCCATCAGTGAGTCGATAGGGGAACAGTATGGCTACACCTTC	CAISESIGEQYGYTF
TRBJ2-2	TRBD2	16	TRBV7-9	NA	TGTGCCAGTTTGGTCTCTAGCGGTGGGAACACCGGGGAGCTGTTTTTT	CASLVSSGGNTGELFF
TRBJ2-3	TRBD2	14	TRBV18	once	TGTGCCAGCTCACCGGGACTAGGGACAGATACGCAGTATTTT	CASSPGLGTDTQYF
TRBJ2-7	NA	14	TRBV5-1	once	TGCGCCAGCAATAACGCGGGGATCAGCGACGAGCAGTACTTC	CASNNAGISDEQYF
TRBJ2-1	TRBD2	15	TRBV5-3	NA	TGTGCCAGAAGCCCGGGACTAGCGGGGGGCAATGAGCAGTTCTTC	CARSPGLAGGNEQFF
TRBJ2-7	NA	12	TRBV12-5	NA	TGTGCTAGTGGGGAACAGGGCTACGAGCAGTACTTC	CASGEQGYEQYF
TRBJ1-2	NA	11	TRBV30	NA	TGTGCCTGGAGTCACGGGGGTGGCTACACCTTC	CAWSHGGGYTF
TRBJ2-7	NA	14	TRBV27	NA	TGTGCCAGCAGTCCCATGGGCAGAAACTACGAGCAGTACTTC	CASSPMGRNYEQYF
TRBJ2-1	TRBD2	15	TRBV5-1	NA	TGCGCCAGCAGCTTGGGGACTAGCGGATACAATGAGCAGTTCTTC	CASSLGTSGYNEQFF
TRBJ2-3	TRBD2	15	TRBV9	NA	TGTGCCAGTGAGGGCGGCGGGGGGGCAGCAGATACGCAGTATTTT	CASEGGGGAADTQYF